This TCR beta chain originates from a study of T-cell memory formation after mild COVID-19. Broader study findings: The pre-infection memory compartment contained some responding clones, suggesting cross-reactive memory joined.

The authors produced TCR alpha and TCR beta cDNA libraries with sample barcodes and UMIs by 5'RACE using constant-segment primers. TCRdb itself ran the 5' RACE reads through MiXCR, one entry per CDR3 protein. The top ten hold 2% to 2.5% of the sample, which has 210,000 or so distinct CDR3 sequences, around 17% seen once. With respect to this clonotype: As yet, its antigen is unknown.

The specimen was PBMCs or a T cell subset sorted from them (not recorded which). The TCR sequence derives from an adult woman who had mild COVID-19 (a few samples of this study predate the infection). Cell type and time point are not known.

The CDR3 loop reads CASSPGQGVGEQFF. The CDR3 DNA reads TGTGCCAGCAGCCCGGGACAGGGAGTGGGTGAGCAGTTCTTC. This chain uses TRBV6-2 or TRBV6-3 with TRBJ2-1; 9 bases line up with TRBD1. The CDR3 sequence is 14 residues long. V lost 6 bases to trimming and J lost 9 bases; unmatched junction nucleotides: 9. Germline V gives CDR1 MNHEY, CDR2 SVGEGT.